This passage covers 20 T cell receptor beta chains from one sample sequenced in a study of blood T cell repertoires in COVID-19. Repertoires were generated with immunoSEQ multiplex PCR, while TCRdb's copy carries only in-frame clones and drops some. The sample has approximately 89,000 clones, about 80% seen once. The sequenced material came from peripheral blood. Receptor source: a human donor in a cohort sampled during active COVID-19.

V is TRBV5-5 and J is TRBJ2-3; 13 bases map to TRBD2. Germline V lookup: CDR1 SGHKS, CDR2 YYEKEE (reference sequence). V lost 3 bases and J lost 2; bases outside the gene matches: 3. This CDR3 comprises 16 residues. In DNA, the CDR3 is TGTGCCAGCAGCTACGGACTAGCGGGGGTCACAGATACGCAGTATTTT. The encoded protein is CASSYGLAGVTDTQYF. The full variable domain, rest sourced from reference TRBV5-5 and TRBJ2-3, is DAGVTQSPTHLIKTRGQQVTLRCSPISGHKSVSWYQQVLGQGPQFIFQYYEKEERGRGNFPDRFSARQFPNYSSELNVNALLLGDSALYLCASSYGLAGVTDTQYFGPGTRLTVL.

This chain connects TRBV12-5 to TRBJ2-1; D perhaps matches TRBD1 (6 bases). Germline CDR1 is LGHNT and CDR2 is FRNRAP. V lost 5 bases and J lost 8, with 16 bases in between. This CDR3 is 14 amino acids long. Here the CDR3 reads CASGLGQPGDEQFF. CDR3 DNA sequence: TGTGCTAGTGGTCTCGGACAGCCTGGGGATGAGCAGTTCTTC.

The J gene is TRBJ2-7, the V gene TRBV27; 12 bases match TRBD2. Germline CDR1 reads MNHEY; CDR2 reads SMNVEV (reference sequence). The CDR3 runs 15 residues. V was pared by 5 bases and J by 2 bases, with 4 bases of the junction left unmatched. CDR3: CASSRRTSGTYEQYF. The CDR3 coding sequence is TGTGCCAGCAGTCGCAGGACTAGCGGGACCTACGAGCAGTACTTC.

V is TRBV9 and J is TRBJ1-3; D is undetermined. CDR1 and CDR2 from the germline V gene are SGDLS and YYNGEE. Trimming cost V 7 bases and J 2 bases, with 10 bases left between them. The CDR3 loop spans 13 amino acids. The CDR3 loop is CASLASPGNTIYF. CDR3 DNA sequence: TGTGCCAGCTTAGCCAGTCCTGGAAACACCATATATTTT. The whole variable domain, remainder taken from reference TRBV9 and TRBJ1-3, is DSGVTQTPKHLITATGQRVTLRCSPRSGDLSVYWYQQSLDQGLQFLIQYYNGEERAKGNILERFSAQQFPDLHSELNLSSLELGDSALYFCASLASPGNTIYFGEGSWLTVV.

This chain connects TRBV28 to TRBJ1-3; unclear D gene. This CDR3 comprises 15 residues. Germline V CDR1 and CDR2: MDHEN, SYDVKM. V lost 4 bases, J lost 2 bases, and 12 bases lay in between. This CDR3 reads CASSSGVQTGNTIYF. CDR3 bases: TGTGCCAGCAGTTCCGGGGTCCAAACTGGAAACACCATATATTTT.

The chain uses TRBV5-4 and TRBJ2-5; a weak D match, TRBD1 (5 bases). This CDR3 is built from 15 residues. The V gene's germline CDR1 is SGHNT and CDR2 YYREEE (reference sequence). V was pared by 0 bases and J by 4 bases, with 13 bases between. The CDR3 sequence is CASSLAGRAGETQYF. CDR3 sequence (DNA): TGTGCCAGCAGCTTGGCCGGCAGGGCAGGAGAGACCCAGTACTTC.

This clone has more than one count but fewer than ten. The chain joins TRBV5-7 to TRBJ2-2, with D perhaps TRBD2 (6 bases). TRBV5-7 is labeled an ORF, and its function is uncertain. CDR3 length equals 15 residues. V lost 0 bases and J lost 4, with 10 bases in between. The CDR3 DNA reads as TGTGCCAGCAGCTTGGGCGGGGACCGCACCGGGGAGCTGTTTTTT. This gives the protein CASSLGGDRTGELFF.

V usage is TRBV12-3 or TRBV12-4 and J usage is TRBJ2-5, with 7 bases identical to TRBD1. The V gene end was trimmed by 4 bases and the J gene end by 4 bases; junction bases not matched to a gene: 3. This CDR3 comprises 13 residues. CDR3 protein: CASSSTGAETQYF. CDR3 bases: TGTGCCAGCAGTTCTACAGGGGCAGAGACCCAGTACTTC.

The chain employs TRBV28 and TRBJ2-7; unclear D gene. Trimming left V 1 base short and J 1 base short, with 14 bases between. In germline, CDR1 is MDHEN, CDR2 SYDVKM. The CDR3 consists of 16 residues. The CDR3 protein is CASSLFDLRLSYEQYF. The DNA of the CDR3 is TGTGCCAGCAGTTTATTTGACCTGAGGCTATCCTACGAGCAGTACTTC.

The chain combines TRBV19 with TRBJ2-7; perhaps TRBD2 as D (5 bases). The V gene's germline CDR1 is LNHDA and CDR2 SQIVND (reference sequence). Trimming removed 4 bases at V and 2 bases at J, with 15 bases between. The CDR3 runs 15 residues. The CDR3 nucleotides read TGTGCCAGTAGTACGAGGGCAGTAAGGACCTACGAGCAGTACTTC. Protein: CASSTRAVRTYEQYF.

The rearrangement links TRBV29-1 to TRBJ2-3; maybe TRBD1 (5 bases). The CDR3 is 14 residues long. Germline V gene sequence: CDR1 SQVTM, CDR2 ANQGSEA. V was cut by 8 bases and J by 3 bases, with 18 bases left in between. CDR3 DNA: TGCAGCTCCAACCGACGGGCAGGGACAGATACGCAGTATTTT. This translates into CSSNRRAGTDTQYF.

This chain links TRBV19 with TRBJ1-2, with D unclear. The germline gives CDR1 LNHDA, CDR2 SQIVND (reference sequence). Between the trimmed V and J ends, which lost 9 bases and 10 bases, there was a span of 18 bases. The CDR3 consists of 12 residues. The CDR3 reads CASRDSMEVYTF. In nucleotides, the CDR3 is TGTGCCAGCCGGGATTCTATGGAGGTCTACACCTTC.

The chain is built from TRBV11-1 and TRBJ2-7; TRBD2 might be the D (6 bases). The CDR3 runs 13 residues. V lost 5 bases, J lost 3 bases, and 11 bases lay in between. The germline gives CDR1 SGHAT, CDR2 FQDESV (reference sequence). The CDR3 loop is CASSGGKSYEQYF. The CDR3 nucleotides read TGTGCCAGCAGCGGGGGGAAGAGCTACGAGCAGTACTTC.

The chain couples TRBV18 to TRBJ1-5, with a possible D match to TRBD1 (6 bases). V was clipped by 1 base and J by 5 bases, with 12 bases between them. The CDR3 has 15 residues. Germline CDR1 reads KGHSH; CDR2 reads LQKENI. CDR3 loop: CASSPQQGWDQPQHF. The CDR3 DNA reads as TGTGCCAGCTCACCACAACAGGGCTGGGATCAGCCCCAGCATTTT.

The CDR3 here is CAWGYYEQYF. CDR3 in DNA: TGTGCCTGGGGTTACTACGAGCAGTACTTC. J is TRBJ2-7 and V is TRBV30, with D uncertain. This CDR3 is 10 amino acids long. Looked up from germline, CDR1 is GTSNPN and CDR2 is SVGIG (reference sequence). Trimming cost V 5 bases and J 3 bases, with 5 bases left between them. Complete variable domain (other parts from reference TRBV30 and TRBJ2-7): SQTIHQWPATLVQPVGSPLSLECTVEGTSNPNLYWYRQAAGRGLQLLFYSVGIGQISSEVPQNLSASRPQDRQFILSSKKLLLSDSGFYLCAWGYYEQYFGPGTRLTVT.

The V and J genes are TRBV7-3 and TRBJ1-1, with D perhaps matching TRBD1 (5 bases). Trimming shortened V by 3 bases and J by 3 bases, and 8 bases separated the two germline ends. This CDR3 is built from 13 residues. The germline gives CDR1 SGHTA, CDR2 FQGTGA. The CDR3 protein is CASSFQGDTEAFF. CDR3 DNA: TGTGCCAGCAGCTTTCAGGGTGACACTGAAGCTTTCTTT.

The V call is TRBV3-1 (or the pseudogene TRBV3-2), the J call TRBJ2-3, with TRBD2 identical over 8 bases. The junction had 6 bases not matched to a gene; V was cut back by 5 bases and J by 2 bases. This CDR3 spans 15 amino acids. In germline, CDR1 is LGHDT, CDR2 YNNKEL (reference sequence). CDR3 bases: TGTGCCAGCAGCGCCCTAGCGGGCGCCACAGATACGCAGTATTTT. It is translated as CASSALAGATDTQYF.

The chain employs TRBV7-9 and TRBJ2-6, with 8 bases that match TRBD2. CDR1 and CDR2 from the germline V gene are SEHNR and FQNEAQ (reference sequence). V trimming: 1 base; J trimming: 2 bases; junction bases outside the gene matches: 4. This CDR3 contains 17 residues. The CDR3 spells CASSLGQAGAGANVLTF. CDR3 sequence (DNA): TGTGCCAGCAGCTTAGGGCAAGCGGGAGCTGGGGCCAACGTCCTGACTTTC.

In its sample, this clone was seen once. The chain links TRBV4-2 to TRBJ1-6; TRBD1 might be the D (5 bases). This CDR3 comprises 15 residues. Looked up from germline, CDR1 is LGHNA and CDR2 is YNFKEQ. Trimming shortened V by 0 bases and J by 8 bases, and 11 bases separated the two germline ends. In DNA, the CDR3 is TGTGCCAGCAGCCAAGATAAGGGACTCTATTCACCCCTCCACTTT. Translated, it gives CASSQDKGLYSPLHF.

The V and J genes are TRBV11-2 and TRBJ1-2; the D gene is possibly TRBD1 (5 bases). The CDR3 has 15 amino acids. V gave up 5 bases and J gave up 0 bases, with 13 bases separating them. Germline V gene data show CDR1 as SGHAT and CDR2 as FQNNGV. The CDR3 DNA reads TGTGCCAGCAGCATTCGCCAGGGTTCTAACTATGGCTACACCTTC. Translated, it gives CASSIRQGSNYGYTF.